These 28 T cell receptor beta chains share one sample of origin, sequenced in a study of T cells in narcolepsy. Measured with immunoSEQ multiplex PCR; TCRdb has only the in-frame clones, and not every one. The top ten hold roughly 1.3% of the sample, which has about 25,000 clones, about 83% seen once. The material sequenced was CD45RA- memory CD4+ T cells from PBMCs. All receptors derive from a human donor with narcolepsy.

CDR3 in DNA: TGTGCCAGCAGCTACAAATCAACTAATGAAAAACTGTTTTTT. Its protein product is CASSYKSTNEKLFF. This chain joins TRBV7-2 and TRBJ1-4; no clear D. The germline CDR1 and CDR2 sequences are SGHTA and FQGNSA. The CDR3 length is 14 residues. V lost 4 bases and J lost 0, with 6 bases in between.

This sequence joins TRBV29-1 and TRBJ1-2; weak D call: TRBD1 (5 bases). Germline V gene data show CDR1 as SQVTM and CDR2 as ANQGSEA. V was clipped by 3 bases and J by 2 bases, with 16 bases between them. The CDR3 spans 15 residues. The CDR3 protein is CSVESSIGTNYGYTF. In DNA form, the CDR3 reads TGCAGCGTTGAGTCTTCTATAGGGACCAACTATGGCTACACCTTC.

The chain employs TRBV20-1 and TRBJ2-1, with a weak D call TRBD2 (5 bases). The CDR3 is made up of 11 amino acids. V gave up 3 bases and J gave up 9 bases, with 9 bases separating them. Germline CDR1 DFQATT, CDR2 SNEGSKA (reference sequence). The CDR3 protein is CSASLEAEQFF. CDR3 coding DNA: TGCAGTGCTAGTTTGGAGGCTGAGCAGTTCTTC.

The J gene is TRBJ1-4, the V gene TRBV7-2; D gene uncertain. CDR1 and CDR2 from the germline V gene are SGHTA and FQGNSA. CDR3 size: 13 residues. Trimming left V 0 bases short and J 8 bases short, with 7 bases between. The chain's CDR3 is CASSLALREKLFF. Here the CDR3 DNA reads TGTGCCAGCAGCTTAGCTTTGAGAGAAAAACTGTTTTTT.

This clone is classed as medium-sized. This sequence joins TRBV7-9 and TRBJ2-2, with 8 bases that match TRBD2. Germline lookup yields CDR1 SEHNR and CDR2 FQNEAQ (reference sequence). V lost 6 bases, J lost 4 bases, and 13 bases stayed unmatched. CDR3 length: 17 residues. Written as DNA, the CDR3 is TGTGCCAGCAGTGGTGAGGTAGCGGGATGGAGCACCGGGGAGCTGTTTTTT. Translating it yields CASSGEVAGWSTGELFF.

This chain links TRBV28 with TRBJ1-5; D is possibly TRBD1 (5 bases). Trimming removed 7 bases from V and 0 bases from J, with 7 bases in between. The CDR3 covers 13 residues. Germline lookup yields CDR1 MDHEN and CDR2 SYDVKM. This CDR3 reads CASKTGSNQPQHF. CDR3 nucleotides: TGTGCCAGCAAAACAGGTAGCAATCAGCCCCAGCATTTT.

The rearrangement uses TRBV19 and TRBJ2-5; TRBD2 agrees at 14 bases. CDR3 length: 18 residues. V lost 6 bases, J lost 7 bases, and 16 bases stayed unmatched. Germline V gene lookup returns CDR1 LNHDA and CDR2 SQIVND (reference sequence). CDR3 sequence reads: CASSITPGTSGSFVTQYF. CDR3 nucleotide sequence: TGTGCCAGTAGCATCACCCCCGGGACTAGCGGGAGTTTCGTGACCCAGTACTTC.

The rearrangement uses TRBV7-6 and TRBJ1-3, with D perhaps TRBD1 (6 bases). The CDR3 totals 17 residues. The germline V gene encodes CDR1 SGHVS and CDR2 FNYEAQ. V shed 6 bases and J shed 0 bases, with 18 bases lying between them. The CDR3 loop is CASSPLSGQTSGNTIYF. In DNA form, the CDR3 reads TGTGCCAGCAGTCCCCTCTCCGGACAGACCTCTGGAAACACCATATATTTT.

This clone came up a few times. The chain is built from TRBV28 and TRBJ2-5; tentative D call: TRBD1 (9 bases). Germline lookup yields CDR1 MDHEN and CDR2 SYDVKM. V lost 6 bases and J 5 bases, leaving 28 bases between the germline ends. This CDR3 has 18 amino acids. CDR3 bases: TGTGCCAGCAGACCAGTGGCCGGGAGGGACAGGGCTGGGGAGACCCAGTACTTC. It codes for CASRPVAGRDRAGETQYF. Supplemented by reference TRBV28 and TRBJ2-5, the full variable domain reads DVKVTQSSRYLVKRTGEKVFLECVQDMDHENMFWYRQDPGLGLRLIYFSYDVKMKEKGDIPEGYSVSREKKERFSLILESASTNQTSMYLCASRPVAGRDRAGETQYFGPGTRLLVL.

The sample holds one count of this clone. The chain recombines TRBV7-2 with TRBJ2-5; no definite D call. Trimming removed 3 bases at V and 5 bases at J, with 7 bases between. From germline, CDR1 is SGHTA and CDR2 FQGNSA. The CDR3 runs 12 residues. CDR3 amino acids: CASSLITETQYF. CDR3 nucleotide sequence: TGTGCCAGCAGCTTGATTACTGAGACCCAGTACTTC.

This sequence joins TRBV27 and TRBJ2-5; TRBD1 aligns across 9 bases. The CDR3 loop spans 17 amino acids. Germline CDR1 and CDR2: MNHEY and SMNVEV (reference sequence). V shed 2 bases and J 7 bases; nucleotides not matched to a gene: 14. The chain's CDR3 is CASSLKSRDREGATQYF. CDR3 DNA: TGTGCCAGCAGTTTAAAGTCTCGGGACAGGGAGGGAGCGACCCAGTACTTC.

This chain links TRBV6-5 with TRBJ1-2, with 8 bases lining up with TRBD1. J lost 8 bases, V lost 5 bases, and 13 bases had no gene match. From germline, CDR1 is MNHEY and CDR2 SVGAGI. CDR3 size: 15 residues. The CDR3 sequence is CASSRRGAGGGGYTF. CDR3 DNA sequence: TGTGCCAGCAGTCGGAGGGGTGCAGGGGGCGGAGGCTACACCTTC.

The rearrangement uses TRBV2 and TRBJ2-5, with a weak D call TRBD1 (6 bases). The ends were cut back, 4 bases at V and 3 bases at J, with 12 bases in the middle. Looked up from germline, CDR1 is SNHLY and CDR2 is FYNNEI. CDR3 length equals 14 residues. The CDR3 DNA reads TGTGCCAGCAGTGCCGACACAGGGAAAGAGACCCAGTACTTC. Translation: CASSADTGKETQYF. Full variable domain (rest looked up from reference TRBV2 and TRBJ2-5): EPEVTQTPSHQVTQMGQEVILRCVPISNHLYFYWYRQILGQKVEFLVSFYNNEISEKSEIFDDQFSVERPDGSNFTLKIRSTKLEDSAMYFCASSADTGKETQYFGPGTRLLVL.

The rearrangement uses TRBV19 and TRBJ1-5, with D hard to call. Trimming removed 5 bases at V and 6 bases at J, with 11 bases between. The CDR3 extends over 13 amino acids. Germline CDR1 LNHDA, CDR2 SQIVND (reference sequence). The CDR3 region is CASSGGASQPQHF. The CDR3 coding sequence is TGTGCCAGTAGTGGCGGAGCTAGTCAGCCCCAGCATTTT.

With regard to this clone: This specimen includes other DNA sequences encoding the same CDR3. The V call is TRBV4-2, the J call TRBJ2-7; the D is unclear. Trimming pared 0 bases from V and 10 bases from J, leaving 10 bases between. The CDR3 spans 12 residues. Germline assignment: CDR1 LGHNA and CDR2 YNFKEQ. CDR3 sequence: CASSQDAFGQYF. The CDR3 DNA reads TGTGCCAGCAGCCAAGATGCATTTGGACAGTACTTC.

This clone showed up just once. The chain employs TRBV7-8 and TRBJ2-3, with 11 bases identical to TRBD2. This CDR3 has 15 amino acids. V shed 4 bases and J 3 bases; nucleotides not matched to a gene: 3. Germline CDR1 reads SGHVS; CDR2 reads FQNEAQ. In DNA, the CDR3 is TGTGCCAGCAGCTATAGCGGGAGGGGAACAGATACGCAGTATTTT. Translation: CASSYSGRGTDTQYF.

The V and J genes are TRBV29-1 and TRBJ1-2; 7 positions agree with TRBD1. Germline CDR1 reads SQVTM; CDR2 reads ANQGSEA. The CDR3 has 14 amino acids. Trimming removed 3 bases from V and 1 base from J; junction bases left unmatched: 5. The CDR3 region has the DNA TGCAGCGTTGAGGGCAGGGGGATTAACTATGGCTACACCTTC. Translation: CSVEGRGINYGYTF. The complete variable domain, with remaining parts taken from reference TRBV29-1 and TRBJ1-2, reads SAVISQKPSRDICQRGTSLTIQCQVDSQVTMMFWYRQQPGQSLTLIATANQGSEATYESGFVIDKFPISRPNLTFSTLTVSNMSPEDSSIYLCSVEGRGINYGYTFGSGTRLTVV.

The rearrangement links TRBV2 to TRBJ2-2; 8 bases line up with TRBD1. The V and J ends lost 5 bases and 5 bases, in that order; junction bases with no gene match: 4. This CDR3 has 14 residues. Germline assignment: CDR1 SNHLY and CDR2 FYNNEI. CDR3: CASSLGQGTGELFF. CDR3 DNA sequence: TGTGCCAGCAGTCTAGGACAGGGTACCGGGGAGCTGTTTTTT.

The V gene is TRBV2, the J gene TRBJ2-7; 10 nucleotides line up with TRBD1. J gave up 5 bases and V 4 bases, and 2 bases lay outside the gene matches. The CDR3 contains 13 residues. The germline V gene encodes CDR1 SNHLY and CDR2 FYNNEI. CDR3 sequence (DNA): TGTGCCAGCAGTGGGGACAGGGGACACGAGCAGTACTTC. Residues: CASSGDRGHEQYF.

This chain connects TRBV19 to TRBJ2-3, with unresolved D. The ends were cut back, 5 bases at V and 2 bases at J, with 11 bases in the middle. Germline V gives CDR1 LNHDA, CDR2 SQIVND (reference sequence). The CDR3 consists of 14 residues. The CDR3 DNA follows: TGTGCCAGTAGTCCCTTTCACTTCACAGATACGCAGTATTTT. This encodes CASSPFHFTDTQYF.

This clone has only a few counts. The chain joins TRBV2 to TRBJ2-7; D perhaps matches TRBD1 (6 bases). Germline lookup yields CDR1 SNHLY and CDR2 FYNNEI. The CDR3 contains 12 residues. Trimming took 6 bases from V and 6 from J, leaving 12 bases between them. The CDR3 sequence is CASSVDRFEQYF. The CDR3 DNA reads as TGTGCCAGCAGCGTTGACAGGTTCGAGCAGTACTTC.

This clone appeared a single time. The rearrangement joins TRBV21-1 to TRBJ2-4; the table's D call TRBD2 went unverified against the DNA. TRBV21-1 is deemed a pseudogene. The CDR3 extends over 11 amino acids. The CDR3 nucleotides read TGTGCCAGCAGCTGCGCAAACATTCAGTACTTC. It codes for CASSCANIQYF.

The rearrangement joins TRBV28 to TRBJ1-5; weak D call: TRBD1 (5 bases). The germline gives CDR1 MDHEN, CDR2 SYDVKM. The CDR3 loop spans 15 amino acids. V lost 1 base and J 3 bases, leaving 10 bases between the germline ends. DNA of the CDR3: TGTGCCAGCAGTTTATCATCAGGGCCCAATCAGCCCCAGCATTTT. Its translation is CASSLSSGPNQPQHF.

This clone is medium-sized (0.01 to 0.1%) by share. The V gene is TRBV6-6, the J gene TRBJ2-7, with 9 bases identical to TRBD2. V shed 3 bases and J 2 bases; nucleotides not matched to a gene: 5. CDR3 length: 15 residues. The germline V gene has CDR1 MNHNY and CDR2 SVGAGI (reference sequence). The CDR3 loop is CASSYSGSGTYEQYF. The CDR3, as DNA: TGTGCCAGCAGTTATAGCGGGAGTGGGACCTACGAGCAGTACTTC.

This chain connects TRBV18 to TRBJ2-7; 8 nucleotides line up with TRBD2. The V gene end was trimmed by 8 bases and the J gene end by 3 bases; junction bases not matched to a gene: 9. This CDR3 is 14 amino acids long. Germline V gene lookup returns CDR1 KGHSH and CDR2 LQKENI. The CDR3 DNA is TGTGCCAGCGCTTATCCGGGACTAGGCTACGAGCAGTACTTC. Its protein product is CASAYPGLGYEQYF.

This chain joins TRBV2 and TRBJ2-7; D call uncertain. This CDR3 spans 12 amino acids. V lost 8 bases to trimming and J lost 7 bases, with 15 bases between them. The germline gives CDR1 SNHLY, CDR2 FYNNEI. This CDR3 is CASQELGVEQYF. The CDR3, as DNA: TGTGCCAGCCAAGAATTAGGTGTGGAGCAGTACTTC.

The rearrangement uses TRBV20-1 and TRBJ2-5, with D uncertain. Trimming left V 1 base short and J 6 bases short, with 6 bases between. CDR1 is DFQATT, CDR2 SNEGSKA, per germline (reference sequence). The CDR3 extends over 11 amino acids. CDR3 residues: CSARGGQTQYF. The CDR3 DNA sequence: TGCAGTGCTAGAGGAGGTCAGACCCAGTACTTC.

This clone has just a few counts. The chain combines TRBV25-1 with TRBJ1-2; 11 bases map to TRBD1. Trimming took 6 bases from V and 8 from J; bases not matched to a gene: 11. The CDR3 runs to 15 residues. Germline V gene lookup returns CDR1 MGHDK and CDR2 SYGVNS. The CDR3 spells CASSARTGGYMGYTF. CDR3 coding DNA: TGTGCCAGCAGCGCCCGGACAGGGGGCTATATGGGCTACACCTTC.